This T cell receptor (beta chain) was found in a study of T cells expressing NK-cell markers. For the study at large: Among eight sequenced donors, seven carried HCMV seropositivity while one was seronegative.

This CDR3 has 13 residues. Germline-derived CDR1 and CDR2 are SQVTM and ANQGSEA. Concerning this clonotype: Its antigen remains unknown.

Making the TCR beta cDNA relied on 5'RACE template switching with UMIs. TCRdb reprocessed the 5' RACE reads and stores each CDR3 protein as one record, lacking DNA. The sample data list 400,000 to 500,000 distinct CDR3 sequences. Notes on the study in general: Similarly, these clonotypes led the CD3+CD56-NKG2C+ fraction as well in four donors. CD8+ T cells in 5 or 6 donors included dominant NKG2C+ clonotypes at roughly 1.0-7.0%.

V usage is TRBV29-1 and J usage is TRBJ1-1. The sample taken for sequencing was blood T cells: a sorted CD56 or NKG2C T cell subset, CD4+ or CD8+ T cells, or bulk PBMC T cells (not recorded which). The source of this sequence is a woman aged 18 to 75 in good health. The CDR3: CSVAHYPNTEAFF. Full variable domain (missing parts from reference TRBV29-1 and TRBJ1-1): SAVISQKPSRDICQRGTSLTIQCQVDSQVTMMFWYRQQPGQSLTLIATANQGSEATYESGFVIDKFPISRPNLTFSTLTVSNMSPEDSSIYLCSVAHYPNTEAFFGQGTRLTVV.